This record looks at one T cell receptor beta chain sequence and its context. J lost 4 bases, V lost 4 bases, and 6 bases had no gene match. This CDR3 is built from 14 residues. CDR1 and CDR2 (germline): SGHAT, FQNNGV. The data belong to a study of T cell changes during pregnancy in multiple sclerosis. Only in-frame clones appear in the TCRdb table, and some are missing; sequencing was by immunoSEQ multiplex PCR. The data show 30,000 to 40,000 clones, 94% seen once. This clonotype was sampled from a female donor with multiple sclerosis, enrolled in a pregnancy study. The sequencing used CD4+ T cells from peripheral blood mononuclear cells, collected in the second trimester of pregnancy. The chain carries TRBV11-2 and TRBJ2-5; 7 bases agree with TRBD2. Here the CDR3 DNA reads TGTGCCAGCAGCTCTCGGACTAGGGGAGAGACCCAGTACTTC. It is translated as CASSSRTRGETQYF.